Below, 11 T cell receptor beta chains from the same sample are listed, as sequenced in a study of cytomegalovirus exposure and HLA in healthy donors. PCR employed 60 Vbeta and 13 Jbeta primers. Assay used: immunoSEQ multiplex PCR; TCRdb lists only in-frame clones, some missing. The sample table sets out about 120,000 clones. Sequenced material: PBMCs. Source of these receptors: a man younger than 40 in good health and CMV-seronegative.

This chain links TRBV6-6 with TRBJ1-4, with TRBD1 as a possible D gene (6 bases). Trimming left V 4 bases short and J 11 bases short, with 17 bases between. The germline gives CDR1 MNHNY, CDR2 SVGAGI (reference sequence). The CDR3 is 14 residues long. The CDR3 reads CASSSHPDSWKLFF. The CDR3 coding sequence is TGTGCCAGCAGTTCCCACCCGGACAGTTGGAAACTGTTTTTT.

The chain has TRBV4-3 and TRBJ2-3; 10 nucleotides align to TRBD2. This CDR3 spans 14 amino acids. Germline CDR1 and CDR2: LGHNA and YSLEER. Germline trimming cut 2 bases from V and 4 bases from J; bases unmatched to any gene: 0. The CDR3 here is CASSQLAGADTQYF. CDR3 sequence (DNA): TGCGCCAGCAGCCAACTAGCGGGGGCAGATACGCAGTATTTT.

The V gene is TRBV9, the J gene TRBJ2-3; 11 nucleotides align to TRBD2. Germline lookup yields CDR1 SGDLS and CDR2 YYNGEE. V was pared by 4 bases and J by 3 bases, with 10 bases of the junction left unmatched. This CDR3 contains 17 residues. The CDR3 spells CASSIRGSGGATDTQYF. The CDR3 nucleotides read TGTGCCAGCAGCATCCGGGGTAGCGGGGGGGCAACAGATACGCAGTATTTT.

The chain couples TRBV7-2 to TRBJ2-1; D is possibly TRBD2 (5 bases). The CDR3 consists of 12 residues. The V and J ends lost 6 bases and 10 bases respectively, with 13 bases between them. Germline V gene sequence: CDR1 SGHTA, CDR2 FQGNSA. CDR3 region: CASSWTDWEQFF. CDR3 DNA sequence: TGTGCCAGCAGTTGGACTGATTGGGAGCAGTTCTTC. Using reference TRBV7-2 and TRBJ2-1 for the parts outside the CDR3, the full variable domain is GAGVSQSPSNKVTEKGKDVELRCDPISGHTALYWYRQSLGQGLEFLIYFQGNSAPDKSGLPSDRFSAERTGGSVSTLTIQRTQQEDSAVYLCASSWTDWEQFFGPGTRLTVL.

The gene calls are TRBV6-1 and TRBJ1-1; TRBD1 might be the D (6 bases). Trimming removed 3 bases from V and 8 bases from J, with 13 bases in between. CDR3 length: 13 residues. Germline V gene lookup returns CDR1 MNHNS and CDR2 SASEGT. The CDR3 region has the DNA TGTGCCAGCAGTGAGTTTTTGGGGACAGAAGCTTTCTTT. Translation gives CASSEFLGTEAFF.

The CDR3 DNA reads as TGTGCCAGCAGTCGTTGGACAGCCGGGTTTGATGGCTACACCTTC. Translating gives CASSRWTAGFDGYTF. This chain joins TRBV6-1 and TRBJ1-2, with TRBD1 as a possible D gene (6 bases). Trimming shortened V by 5 bases and J by 6 bases, and 19 bases separated the two germline ends. Germline assignment: CDR1 MNHNS and CDR2 SASEGT. The CDR3 runs to 15 residues.

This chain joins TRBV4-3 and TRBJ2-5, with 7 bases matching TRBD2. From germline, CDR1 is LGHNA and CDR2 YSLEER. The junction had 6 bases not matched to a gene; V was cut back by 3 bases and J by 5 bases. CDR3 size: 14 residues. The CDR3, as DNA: TGCGCCAGCAGCCAGCGGGGGAGCTCGGAGACCCAGTACTTC. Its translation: CASSQRGSSETQYF.

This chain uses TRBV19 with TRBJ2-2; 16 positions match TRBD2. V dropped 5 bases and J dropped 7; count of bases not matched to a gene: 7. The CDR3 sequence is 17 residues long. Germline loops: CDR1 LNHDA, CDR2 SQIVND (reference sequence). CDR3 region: CASSGTSGGAWGGELFF. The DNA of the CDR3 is TGTGCCAGTAGTGGGACTAGCGGGGGGGCCTGGGGCGGGGAGCTGTTTTTT.

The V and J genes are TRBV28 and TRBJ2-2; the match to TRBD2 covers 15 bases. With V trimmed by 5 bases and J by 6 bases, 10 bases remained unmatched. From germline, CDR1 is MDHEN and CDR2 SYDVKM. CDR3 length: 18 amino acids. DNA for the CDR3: TGTGCCAGCAGTATCCCGGGACTAGCGGGGGGCATTGCCGGGGAGCTGTTTTTT. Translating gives CASSIPGLAGGIAGELFF.

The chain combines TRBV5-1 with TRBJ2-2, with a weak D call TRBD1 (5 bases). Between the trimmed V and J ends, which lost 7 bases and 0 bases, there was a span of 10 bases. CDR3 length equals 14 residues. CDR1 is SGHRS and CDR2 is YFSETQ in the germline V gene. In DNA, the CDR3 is TGCGCCAGCGTTGGACATTCGAACACCGGGGAGCTGTTTTTT. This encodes CASVGHSNTGELFF. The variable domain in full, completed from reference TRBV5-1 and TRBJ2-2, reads KAGVTQTPRYLIKTRGQQVTLSCSPISGHRSVSWYQQTPGQGLQFLFEYFSETQRNKGNFPGRFSGRQFSNSRSEMNVSTLELGDSALYLCASVGHSNTGELFFGEGSRLTVL.

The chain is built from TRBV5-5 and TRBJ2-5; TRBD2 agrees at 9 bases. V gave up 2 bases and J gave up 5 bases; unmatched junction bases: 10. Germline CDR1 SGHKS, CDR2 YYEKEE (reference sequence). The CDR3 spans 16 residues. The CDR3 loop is CASSFRGGGAWETQYF. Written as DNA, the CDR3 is TGTGCCAGCAGCTTTAGGGGCGGGGGGGCCTGGGAGACCCAGTACTTC.